This T cell receptor beta chain was identified in a study of vaccination effects on CD4 cells after COVID-19. Study details: Vaccination of participants consisted of two doses of either the BNT162b2 or mRNA-1273 vaccine. Study-wide results and limits: Vaccine- and infection-induced clones showed marked clonal contraction late following vaccination.

Libraries were prepared by immunoSEQ multiplex PCR; TCRdb keeps only in-frame clonotypes and omits some of them. This sample has some 68,000 clones; roughly 80% occur once, and the top ten carry 12%. Viral peptide pool expansion of antigen-specific CD4+ T cells preceded sequencing in the ViraFEST assay. The culture ran for about 11 days, and then CD4+ T cells were isolated. Vaccine recipients had no previous SARS-CoV-2 infection; their nucleocapsid antibodies were negative. With approximately 9.8 ug/ml peptides and around 9.6 IU/ml IL-2, fewer than 2.5 million PBMC per well were cultured. Per the germline V gene, CDR1 is SGHTS and CDR2 is YDEGEE. This CDR3 has 17 amino acids. The J segment lost 1 base and the V segment lost 6 bases, leaving 13 bases of the junction unmatched. Remarks on this clone: Antigen unknown.

This chain joins TRBV5-8 and TRBJ1-5; 7 bases map to TRBD1. The sample in question was CD4+ T cells from PBMCs cultured with SARS-CoV-2 spike peptides, obtained before COVID-19 vaccination. This TCR was recovered from a human donor who received a COVID-19 vaccine. Written as DNA, the CDR3 is TGTGCCAGCATCCTTCCTAAGACAGGGATGAGCAATCAGCCCCAGCATTTT. It codes for CASILPKTGMSNQPQHF.